This T cell receptor beta chain was identified during a study of T cells after yellow fever vaccination. Findings and limits, study-wide: At around 95% for CD4 and roughly 87% for CD8, most primary-vaccination clones showed up again after the booster. Abundant contaminating clonotypes from the bulk population could appear in FACS-sorted repertoires. The secondary response was weaker, and its peak arrived faster, on day 5 versus 15.

A universal primer site and UMIs were added as TCR cDNA was made by 5'RACE template switching. In TCRdb, the 5' RACE reads were re-called with MiXCR into one record per CDR3 protein. The sample carries some 150,000 distinct CDR3 sequences, about 7% recorded once. The CDR3 covers 13 residues. CDR1 and CDR2 (germline): SGHTA, FQGNSA. V shed 4 bases and J shed 5 bases, with 11 bases lying between them. With regard to this clonotype: What it binds is unknown.

Sequences were derived from CD4+ T cells sorted from PBMCs, sampled 10 days after the yellow fever booster vaccination. This receptor was obtained from a man aged 30-40 years who received the YFV17D yellow fever vaccine. The chain has TRBV7-2 and TRBJ1-2; a possible D gene is TRBD1 (6 bases). The CDR3, as DNA: TGTGCCAGCAGCTCTGGACAGAGGTATGGCTACACCTTC. This translates into CASSSGQRYGYTF.